These 4 T cell receptor beta chains were all obtained from the same sample, sequenced in a study of a mutant IDH1 vaccine in newly diagnosed glioma. These receptors' targets are unknown. Here immunoSEQ multiplex PCR was the method, and the copy in TCRdb shows in-frame clones only, minus some. This sample has about 50,000 clones, with less than 85% found just once. Sample time point: week 47, end of study. Vaccinated patients received 300 ug of mutant IDH1 20-mer peptide per dose, with topical imiquimod. The source material was PBMCs, sampled from a glioma patient whose treatment included an IDH1 peptide vaccine. These receptor sequences come from a young woman with glioma. Some clones in this sample may be carry-over from other donors' samples.

A single count supports this clone. The V gene is TRBV19, the J gene TRBJ1-1; TRBD1 matches 7 bases. This CDR3 spans 12 amino acids. Per the germline V gene, CDR1 is LNHDA and CDR2 is SQIVND (reference sequence). J lost 5 bases, V lost 9 bases, and 6 bases had no gene match. CDR3 region: CASAGQVTEAFF. CDR3 nucleotides: TGTGCCAGCGCCGGACAGGTAACTGAAGCTTTCTTT.

The chain has TRBV5-4 and TRBJ2-5; no clear D gene. Germline V CDR1 and CDR2: SGHNT, YYREEE (reference sequence). Trimming took 0 bases from V and 5 from J, leaving 11 bases between them. CDR3 length: 14 residues. CDR3 loop: CASSLAGQSETQYF. Written as DNA, the CDR3 is TGTGCCAGCAGCTTGGCCGGGCAGTCGGAGACCCAGTACTTC.

This chain links TRBV19 with TRBJ1-1, with D unresolved. The CDR3 covers 13 residues. Germline-derived CDR1 and CDR2 are LNHDA and SQIVND (reference sequence). Trimming took off 5 bases at V and 7 bases at J, with 14 bases between the two ends. In nucleotides, the CDR3 is TGTGCCAGTAGTCCCCGGACGGGGATTGAAGCTTTCTTT. The encoded protein is CASSPRTGIEAFF.

The chain carries TRBV5-5 and TRBJ2-3; no clear D. CDR3 length: 13 amino acids. V was cut by 6 bases and J by 6 bases, with 14 bases left in between. Germline V lookup: CDR1 SGHKS, CDR2 YYEKEE (reference sequence). CDR3 amino acids: CASTTETADTQYF. CDR3 coding DNA: TGTGCCAGCACCACTGAGACGGCGGATACGCAGTATTTT.